Listed here is a single T cell receptor beta chain. This entry belongs to a study of technical replicates of blood from several donors. Measured with immunoSEQ multiplex PCR; TCRdb has only the in-frame clones, and not every one. The sample contains roughly 68,000 clones, roughly 93% of which appear only once. Trimming left V 4 bases short and J 1 base short, with 16 bases between. Germline V gene sequence: CDR1 KGHSH, CDR2 LQKENI. The CDR3 totals 16 residues. The sample was T cells isolated from PBMCs. The clonotype comes from a human donor in good health. V gene TRBV18 combines with J gene TRBJ1-1; TRBD1 is a possible D gene (6 bases). CDR3 sequence reads: CASSQPLGGRNTEAFF. DNA for the CDR3: TGTGCCAGCTCACAACCCCTCGGGGGGCGGAACACTGAAGCTTTCTTT.